The clone carrying this T cell receptor (beta chain) showed up just a few times. Its antigen is not identified. This specimen comes from a study of pediatric ulcerative colitis. The survey-level immunoSEQ assay was used. Profiled with immunoSEQ multiplex PCR; TCRdb holds only in-frame clones, not every one. This table has approximately 32,000 clones, around 80% appearing once. CDR1 and CDR2 from the germline V gene are MNHNS and SASEGT. V was trimmed by 6 bases and J by 8 bases, leaving 10 bases between them. This CDR3 has 11 amino acids. Broader study findings: A couple of rectal clonotypes were found only in ulcerative colitis patients, all of them. Ulcerative colitis patients shared more blood-rectal clones than controls. Acute severe colitis showed lower rectal diversity from clonal expansions.

This receptor was identified in a boy between 10 and 17 years old with severe ulcerative colitis. Sequencing was performed on blood. The chain links TRBV6-1 to TRBJ1-1; TRBD1 might be the D (6 bases). The CDR3 DNA reads TGTGCCAGCAGGAGAGGGGGAGAAGCTTTCTTT. Its protein is CASRRGGEAFF.